Reported below is one T cell receptor (beta chain). Its antigen is unknown. The record originates from a study of Graves' ophthalmopathy and Graves' hyperthyroidism. Study-wide points: Sensitivity of about 91% and specificity of roughly 80% were achieved when a 13-signature model separated ophthalmopathy from stable hyperthyroidism.

The V end lost 3 bases, the J end lost 7 bases, and 12 bases lay between the germline ends. The CDR3 loop spans 12 amino acids. Germline lookup yields CDR1 GTSNPN and CDR2 SVGIG (reference sequence). Amplifying from RNA transcripts, the study obtained TCR beta CDR3 regions. Second-round multiplex PCR came after first-round RT-PCR with HTBI primers. From the multiplex PCR reads, TCRdb called clonotypes with MiXCR, one entry per CDR3 protein. The sample gives about 400,000 distinct CDR3 sequences, around 19% of which show up once; roughly 1.5% is in the top ten. V usage is TRBV30 and J usage is TRBJ2-5; tentatively, D is TRBD2 (6 bases). The clonotype was recovered from a woman younger than 35 with Graves' ophthalmopathy. The sequenced sample was peripheral blood. CDR3 sequence: CAWRGDFGTQYF. The CDR3 nucleotides are TGTGCCTGGAGAGGGGACTTTGGGACCCAGTACTTC. The full variable domain, its missing parts supplied by reference TRBV30 and TRBJ2-5, is SQTIHQWPATLVQPVGSPLSLECTVEGTSNPNLYWYRQAAGRGLQLLFYSVGIGQISSEVPQNLSASRPQDRQFILSSKKLLLSDSGFYLCAWRGDFGTQYFGPGTRLLVL.